This TCR beta chain was sequenced during a study of CD8+ T cells in alopecia areata. About the research overall: Treated patients were given 5 to 10 mg oral tofacitinib twice daily. Tofacitinib dosing lasted 6 to 18 months, which was then followed by 6 months off drug.

Study observations and caveats: Mice showed TCR sharing more clearly than patients did, possibly owing to HLA.

This clone was seen only a few times. Its antigen is unknown. V gave up 4 bases and J gave up 2 bases; unmatched junction bases: 7. Germline V lookup: CDR1 SGHDT, CDR2 YYEEEE. The CDR3 length is 16 residues. RNA, once extracted, was reverse transcribed into cDNA for use as the sequencing template. Produced via immunoSEQ multiplex PCR; TCRdb's table is partial and in-frame only. Of about 130,000 clones in the sample, 50% to 60% are singletons; the top ten hold 4.5% to 5.5%. The sequence was collected from a human donor with alopecia areata. The chain carries TRBV5-6 and TRBJ2-3, with 10 positions matching TRBD2. Here the sequenced sample was CD4+ T cells sorted from blood, taken at week 0. CDR3 bases: TGTGCCAGCAGCCTGTCTCTAGCGGGAGACACAGATACGCAGTATTTT. It yields the protein CASSLSLAGDTDTQYF.